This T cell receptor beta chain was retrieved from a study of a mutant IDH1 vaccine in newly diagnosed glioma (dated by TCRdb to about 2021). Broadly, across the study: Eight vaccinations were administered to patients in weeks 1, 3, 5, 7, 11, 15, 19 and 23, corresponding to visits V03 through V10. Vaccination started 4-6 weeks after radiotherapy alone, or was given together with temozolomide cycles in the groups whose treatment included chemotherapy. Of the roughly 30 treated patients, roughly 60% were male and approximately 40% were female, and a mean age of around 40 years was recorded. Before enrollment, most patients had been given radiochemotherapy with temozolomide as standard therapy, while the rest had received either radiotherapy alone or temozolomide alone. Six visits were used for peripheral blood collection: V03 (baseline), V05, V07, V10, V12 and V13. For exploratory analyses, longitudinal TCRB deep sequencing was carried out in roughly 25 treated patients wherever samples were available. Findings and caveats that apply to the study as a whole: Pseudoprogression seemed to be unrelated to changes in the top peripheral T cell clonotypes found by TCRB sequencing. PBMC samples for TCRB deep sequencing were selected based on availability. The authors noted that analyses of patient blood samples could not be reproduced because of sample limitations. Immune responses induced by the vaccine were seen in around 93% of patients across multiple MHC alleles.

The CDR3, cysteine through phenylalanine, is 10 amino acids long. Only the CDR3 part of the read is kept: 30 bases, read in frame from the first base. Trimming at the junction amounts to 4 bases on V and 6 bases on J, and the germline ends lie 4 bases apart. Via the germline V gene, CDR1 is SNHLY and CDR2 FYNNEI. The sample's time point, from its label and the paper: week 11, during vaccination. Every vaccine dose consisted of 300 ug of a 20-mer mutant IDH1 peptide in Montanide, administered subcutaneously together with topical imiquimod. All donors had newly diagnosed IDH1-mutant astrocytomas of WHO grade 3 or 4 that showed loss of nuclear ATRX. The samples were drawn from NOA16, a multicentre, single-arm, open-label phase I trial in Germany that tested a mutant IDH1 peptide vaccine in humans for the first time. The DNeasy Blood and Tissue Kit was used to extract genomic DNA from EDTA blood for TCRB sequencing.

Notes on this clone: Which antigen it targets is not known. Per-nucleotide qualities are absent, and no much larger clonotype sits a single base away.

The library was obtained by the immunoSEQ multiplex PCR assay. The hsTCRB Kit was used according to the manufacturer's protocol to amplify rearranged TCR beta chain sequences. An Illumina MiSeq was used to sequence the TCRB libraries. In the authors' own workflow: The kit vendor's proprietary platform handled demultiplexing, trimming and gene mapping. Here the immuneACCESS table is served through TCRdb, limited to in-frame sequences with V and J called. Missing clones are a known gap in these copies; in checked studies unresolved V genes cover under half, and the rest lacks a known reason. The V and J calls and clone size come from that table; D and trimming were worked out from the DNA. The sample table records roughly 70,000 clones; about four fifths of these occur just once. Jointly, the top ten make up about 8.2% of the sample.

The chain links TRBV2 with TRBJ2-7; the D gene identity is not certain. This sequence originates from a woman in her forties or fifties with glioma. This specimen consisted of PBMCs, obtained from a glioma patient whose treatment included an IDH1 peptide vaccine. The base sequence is TGTGCCAGCAGTGGAGGCGAGCAGTACTTC. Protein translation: CASSGGEQYF.